This T cell receptor (beta chain) originates from a study of shared clonotypes between healthy human individuals. Study-level findings and limits: Blood alone was sampled, and tissue repertoires likely differ. Clonotype sharing across a few donors was observed for around 5% of naive CD4 clonotypes. What rarefaction showed was incomplete sorted-subset sequencing despite large depth.

CDR3 length equals 14 residues. V lost 6 bases and J lost 0; bases outside the gene matches: 2. CDR1 and CDR2 (germline): SGHRS, YFSETQ. Note on this clone: Its antigen remains unidentified. At the DNA level, this CDR3 is encoded by other sequences in the same sample as well.

Clones were sequenced by immunoSEQ multiplex PCR, and TCRdb holds only the in-frame ones, with some missing. Of about 1.5 million clones in the sample, roughly 96% were seen once. Both subsets, CD45RA+ naive and CD45RA-negative memory, were split from the CD4+ cells. The clonotype originates from a man aged 25 to 45 in good health. The V gene is TRBV5-1, the J gene TRBJ2-7; 11 nucleotides line up with TRBD2. Sequencing input: naive CD4+ T cells sorted from blood. Noted subset: CD45RA+ positively selected. CDR3 amino acids: CASKTSGSSYEQYF. In DNA form, the CDR3 reads TGCGCCAGCAAAACTAGCGGGAGCTCCTACGAGCAGTACTTC.